This TCR beta chain was retrieved from a study of cytomegalovirus exposure and HLA in healthy donors. Concerning this clone: Its cognate antigen is unknown.

The V end lost 7 bases, the J end lost 5 bases, and 18 bases lay between the germline ends. This CDR3 has 15 residues. The germline V gene encodes CDR1 MDHEN and CDR2 SYDVKM. General study points: A later analysis reported that several of the most significant clusters appeared to be linked to common viral pathogens, among them Epstein-Barr virus. CMV serostatus was the sole immune exposure data available. The authors later found most CMV-associated TCR beta chains appeared HLA-restricted. Cytomegalovirus status was reportedly diagnosed by the classifier with high sensitivity and specificity.

The PCR was carried out with 60 Vbeta primers and 13 Jbeta primers. The table came from immunoSEQ multiplex PCR; TCRdb's copy has only in-frame clones and leaves some out. Of approximately 170,000 clones listed, about four fifths were seen once; the top ten hold approximately 4.8%. The sequenced material came from PBMCs. The chain employs TRBV28 and TRBJ1-5, with D tentatively TRBD1 (6 bases). The receptor comes from a man in his thirties or forties in good health and CMV-seropositive. In DNA form, the CDR3 reads TGTGCCAGCACTGCCTTACGGGACAAGTATCAGCCCCAGCATTTT. Translated, it gives CASTALRDKYQPQHF.